This is a list of T cell receptor beta chains from one sample in a study of blood T cell repertoires in COVID-19. Clones were sequenced by immunoSEQ multiplex PCR, and TCRdb holds only the in-frame ones, with some missing. The sample records 150,000 to 200,000 clones, approximately 88% being singletons. The sample comprised PBMCs or T cells enriched from blood (not recorded which). These receptor sequences come from a woman aged 60-75 years who had recovered from COVID-19. CDR3s include the opening cysteine and the closing phenylalanine or tryptophan. A D gene is named only where the DNA matches it firmly. Clone size is not always given. Where it is, it says once, few, many or a class for expanded clones.

-	TRBV21-1	-	TRBJ1-1	CASSEKMGQGAPLNTEAFF	TGTGCCAGCAGCGAAAAAATGGGGCAGGGGGCGCCCCTGAACACTGAAGCTTTCTTT
few	TRBV28	TRBD1	TRBJ1-6	CASSFQDGTGNSPLHF	TGTGCCAGCAGTTTCCAGGACGGGACAGGCAATTCACCCCTCCACTTT
-	TRBV6-5	TRBD2	TRBJ2-7	CASSPRWGGSYEQYF	TGTGCCAGCAGCCCCCGCTGGGGGGGATCCTACGAGCAGTACTTC
-	TRBV5-1	TRBD1	TRBJ2-5	CASSHRTGQETQYF	TGCGCCAGCAGCCATCGGACAGGTCAAGAGACCCAGTACTTC
-	TRBV7-8	TRBD1	TRBJ1-2	CASSLDRVNYGYTF	TGTGCCAGCAGCCTAGACAGGGTCAACTATGGCTACACCTTC
-	TRBV5-1	-	TRBJ2-3	CASSWAGDGTDTQYF	TGCGCCAGCAGCTGGGCAGGGGATGGCACAGATACGCAGTATTTT
-	TRBV6-4	-	TRBJ1-3	CASSEQGTGNTIYF	TGTGCCAGCAGTGAACAGGGAACTGGAAACACCATATATTTT
-	TRBV11-2	TRBD1	TRBJ2-7	CASSSWMGQPAYEQYF	TGTGCCAGCAGCTCTTGGATGGGACAGCCGGCCTACGAGCAGTACTTC
-	TRBV5-1	TRBD2	TRBJ2-1	CASSLGGSDNEQFF	TGCGCCAGCTCACTCGGCGGGAGTGATAATGAGCAGTTCTTC
-	TRBV2	-	TRBJ1-6	CASSPQNNSPLHF	TGTGCCAGCAGTCCCCAGAATAATTCACCCCTCCACTTT
-	TRBV10-3	TRBD1	TRBJ1-1	CAIRSGQGATEAFF	TGTGCCATCAGGTCAGGACAGGGGGCCACTGAAGCTTTCTTT
-	TRBV5-1	TRBD1	TRBJ1-1	CASSLARDRGRKNTEAFF	TGCGCCAGCAGCTTGGCCAGAGACAGGGGGCGGAAGAACACTGAAGCTTTCTTT
-	TRBV27	-	TRBJ1-5	CASSRGGLSNQPQHF	TGTGCCAGCAGTCGGGGGGGACTTAGCAATCAGCCCCAGCATTTT